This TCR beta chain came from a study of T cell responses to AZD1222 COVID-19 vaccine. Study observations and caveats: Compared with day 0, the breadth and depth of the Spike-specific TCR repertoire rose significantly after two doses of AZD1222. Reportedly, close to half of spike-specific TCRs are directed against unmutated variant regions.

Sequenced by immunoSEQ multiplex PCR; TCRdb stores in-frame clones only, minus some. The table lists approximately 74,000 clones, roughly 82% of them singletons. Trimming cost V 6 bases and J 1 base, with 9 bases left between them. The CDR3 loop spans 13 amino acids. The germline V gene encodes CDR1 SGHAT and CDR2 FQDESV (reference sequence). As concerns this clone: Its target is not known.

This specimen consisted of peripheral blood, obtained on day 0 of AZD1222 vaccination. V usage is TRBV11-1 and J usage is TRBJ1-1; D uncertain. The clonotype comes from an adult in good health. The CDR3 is CASSLRGNTEAFF. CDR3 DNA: TGTGCCAGCAGTTTGCGGGGGAACACTGAAGCTTTCTTT. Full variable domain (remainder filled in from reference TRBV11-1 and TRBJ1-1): EAEVAQSPRYKITEKSQAVAFWCDPISGHATLYWYRQILGQGPELLVQFQDESVVDDSQLPKDRFSAERLKGVDSTLKIQPAELGDSAMYLCASSLRGNTEAFFGQGTRLTVV.